This is a list of T cell receptor beta chains from one sample in a study of T-cell reconstitution after alpha-beta-depleted transplantation in children. From the PCR reads, TCRdb called clonotypes with MiXCR, one entry per CDR3 protein. Of 350,000 to 400,000 distinct CDR3 sequences in the sample, roughly 22% were seen once. Sequencing used PBMCs from the stem cell graft donor, obtained from the stem cell graft. Source of these receptors: a human donor who donated a stem cell graft to a child with acute myeloid leukemia. CDR3s include the opening cysteine and the closing phenylalanine or tryptophan. The D gene is left open where the match is weak. Clone size is given for some rows only: seen once, a few or many times, or a class if the clone is expanded.

>many|TRBV20-1|TRBJ2-1|TRBD2
CGTLTGTSGRALGAEQFF
TGCGGCACCTTAACCGGGACTAGCGGGAGGGCCCTCGGGGCTGAGCAGTTCTTC
>.|TRBV11-3|TRBJ2-7|TRBD1
CASSLTGESYEQYF
TGTGCCAGCAGCTTGACAGGGGAAAGCTACGAGCAGTACTTC
>.|TRBV20-1|TRBJ2-7|TRBD1
CSARVPGQGSYEQYF
TGCAGTGCTAGAGTCCCGGGACAGGGTTCCTACGAGCAGTACTTC
>many|TRBV29-1|TRBJ2-7|TRBD1
CSVYTDRPTYEQYF
TGCAGCGTTTACACGGACAGGCCGACCTACGAGCAGTACTTC
>few|TRBV6-2/TRBV6-3|TRBJ1-5|TRBD1
CASSSLQGTSTSSSNQPQHF
TGTGCCAGCAGTTCACTACAGGGGACGTCGACTTCATCGAGCAATCAGCCCCAGCATTTT
>many|TRBV29-1|TRBJ2-6|TRBD1
CSVGYRGTGANVLTF
TGCAGCGTTGGTTACAGGGGGACTGGGGCCAACGTCCTGACTTTC
>.|TRBV12-3/TRBV12-4|TRBJ2-7|TRBD2
CASSLYGSGIKSYEQYF
TGTGCCAGCAGTTTATATGGTAGCGGGATAAAATCCTACGAGCAGTACTTC
>few|TRBV20-1|TRBJ2-7|.
CSATSRGRDEQYF
TGCAGTGCTACATCTAGAGGACGGGACGAGCAGTACTTC
>many|TRBV4-2|TRBJ2-7|TRBD2
CASSQGGLGWEYEQYF
TGTGCCAGCAGCCAAGGTGGACTAGGATGGGAATACGAGCAGTACTTC
>many|TRBV25-1|TRBJ2-7|.
CASSDDRSSYEQYF
TGTGCCAGCAGTGATGACAGGAGCTCCTACGAGCAGTACTTC
>.|TRBV29-1|TRBJ1-1|.
CSVERLDRNTEAFF
TGCAGCGTTGAGAGACTCGACAGGAACACTGAAGCTTTCTTT
>few|TRBV12-3/TRBV12-4|TRBJ2-5|.
CASSPPGREETQYF
TGTGCCAGCAGTCCCCCGGGCCGGGAGGAGACCCAGTACTTC
>.|TRBV12-3/TRBV12-4|TRBJ2-1|.
CASSGSVGNEQFF
TGTGCCAGCAGCGGGAGTGTCGGGAATGAGCAGTTCTTC
>.|TRBV11-2|TRBJ2-7|.
CASSPRGLGSSYEQYF
TGTGCCAGCAGCCCCCGAGGGCTAGGAAGCTCCTACGAGCAGTACTTC
>few|TRBV15|TRBJ1-4|.
CATSRDGHGVEKLFF
TGTGCCACCAGCAGAGATGGCCACGGGGTTGAAAAACTGTTTTTT
>.|TRBV5-5|TRBJ2-7|.
CASSPDGGDEQYF
TGTGCCAGCAGCCCGGATGGGGGTGACGAGCAGTACTTC
>few|TRBV7-3|TRBJ1-1|.
CASSTGRTTEAFF
TGTGCCAGCAGTACAGGTCGGACCACTGAAGCTTTCTTT
>few|TRBV18|TRBJ2-5|TRBD2
CASSPPTSGRIGRETQYF
TGTGCCAGCTCACCACCCACTAGCGGGAGGATTGGGCGAGAGACCCAGTACTTC
>many|TRBV20-1|TRBJ2-7|TRBD2
CSARAASGNYEQYF
TGCAGTGCTAGAGCGGCTAGCGGGAACTACGAGCAGTACTTC
>.|TRBV12-3/TRBV12-4|TRBJ2-7|TRBD1
CASSFSDRGRGRSYEQYF
TGTGCCAGCAGTTTCTCGGACAGGGGGCGCGGGAGGTCCTACGAGCAGTACTTC
>.|TRBV12-3/TRBV12-4|TRBJ2-2|TRBD2
CASSSGLAVLSGELFF
TGTGCCAGCAGTTCGGGACTAGCGGTTTTGTCCGGGGAGCTGTTTTTT
>many|TRBV29-1|TRBJ1-1|TRBD1
CSVEAGQGFTEAFF
TGCAGCGTTGAAGCGGGACAGGGATTCACTGAAGCTTTCTTT
>few|TRBV7-8|TRBJ2-1|TRBD1
CASSPDRAYNEQFF
TGTGCCAGCAGCCCTGACAGGGCATACAATGAGCAGTTCTTC
>few|TRBV24-1|TRBJ2-3|.
CATSGSMDTQYF
TGTGCCACCAGTGGGAGCATGGATACGCAGTATTTT
>.|TRBV5-1|TRBJ2-7|.
CASSEGARGAPYEQYF
TGCGCCAGCAGCGAGGGGGCCAGGGGGGCCCCCTACGAGCAGTACTTC
>many|TRBV20-1|TRBJ2-7|TRBD1
CSARGGYRGSSYEQYF
TGCAGTGCTAGAGGGGGGTACAGGGGTAGCTCCTACGAGCAGTACTTC
>.|TRBV10-1|TRBJ2-7|TRBD2
CASSEAPPGAGVSEQYF
TGCGCCAGCAGTGAGGCCCCCCCCGGAGCGGGAGTAAGCGAGCAGTACTTC
>.|TRBV9|TRBJ2-3|.
CASRGPLSTDTQYF
TGTGCCAGCAGGGGGCCTCTTAGCACAGATACGCAGTATTTT
>.|TRBV5-1|TRBJ2-7|.
CASSLGTAPYEQYF
TGCGCCAGCAGCTTGGGGACAGCACCCTACGAGCAGTACTTC
>many|TRBV24-1|TRBJ2-2|.
CATSPRQYTGELFF
TGTGCCACCAGTCCCAGACAATACACCGGGGAGCTGTTTTTT
>many|TRBV10-3|TRBJ2-1|TRBD2
CAIGGTSGRIEFF
TGTGCCATCGGAGGGACTAGCGGGAGAATTGAGTTCTTC
>.|TRBV12-3/TRBV12-4|TRBJ2-1|TRBD2
CASSFKEGGGRTAGGLYGGNEQFF
TGTGCCAGCAGTTTTAAGGAGGGTGGGGGGCGGACGGCGGGAGGATTGTATGGGGGCAATGAGCAGTTCTTC
>few|TRBV6-2/TRBV6-3|TRBJ2-1|TRBD2
CASTQTLTFSGGSSYNEQFF
TGTGCCAGCACCCAGACACTTACCTTTAGCGGGGGAAGCTCCTACAATGAGCAGTTCTTC
>few|TRBV28|TRBJ2-1|.
CASSFFPRTEGSYNEQFF
TGTGCCAGCAGTTTTTTCCCCCGGACGGAGGGTTCCTACAATGAGCAGTTCTTC
>few|TRBV2|TRBJ2-1|TRBD1
CASSMTPEDRGVVDEQFF
TGTGCCAGCAGTATGACCCCTGAGGACAGGGGGGTAGTTGATGAGCAGTTCTTC
>many|TRBV15|TRBJ2-3|TRBD2
CATSVDLAGRQYF
TGTGCCACCAGCGTCGACCTAGCGGGGCGGCAGTATTTT
>.|TRBV6-2/TRBV6-3|TRBJ2-7|.
CASSSFGGLEQYF
TGTGCCAGCAGTTCCTTCGGGGGCCTCGAGCAGTACTTC
>.|TRBV5-1|TRBJ2-7|.
CASSTGVPYEQYF
TGCGCCAGCAGCACCGGGGTACCCTACGAGCAGTACTTC
>few|TRBV12-3/TRBV12-4|TRBJ2-1|TRBD2
CASSRSGRAPNEQFF
TGTGCCAGCAGTAGGAGCGGGAGGGCCCCCAATGAGCAGTTCTTC
>many|TRBV29-1|TRBJ1-1|.
CSVIGTNTEAFF
TGCAGCGTGATAGGGACGAACACTGAAGCTTTCTTT
>many|TRBV12-3/TRBV12-4|TRBJ1-2|.
CASSRTVMTYGYTF
TGTGCCAGCAGCCGCACCGTCATGACCTATGGCTACACCTTC
>many|TRBV20-1|TRBJ2-1|TRBD2
CSAREKAGVQANEQFF
TGCAGTGCTAGGGAAAAAGCGGGAGTGCAGGCCAATGAGCAGTTCTTC
>few|TRBV10-3|TRBJ2-7|TRBD2
CAISPGFGGSPYEQYF
TGTGCCATCAGCCCAGGGTTTGGCGGGAGTCCCTACGAGCAGTACTTC
>many|TRBV25-1|TRBJ2-1|.
CASSHRNEQFF
TGTGCCAGCAGCCATCGAAATGAGCAGTTCTTC
>.|TRBV9|TRBJ2-7|TRBD2
CASSPRDYPTFSGYEQYF
TGTGCCAGCAGCCCTCGGGACTACCCTACATTTAGCGGGTACGAGCAGTACTTC
>.|TRBV29-1|TRBJ1-1|TRBD1
CSVERDSLPGSFF
TGCAGCGTTGAAAGGGACAGTCTCCCGGGCTCTTTCTTT
>.|TRBV12-3/TRBV12-4|TRBJ2-7|TRBD1
CASSLAQGANYEQYF
TGTGCCAGCAGTTTAGCGCAGGGGGCAAATTACGAGCAGTACTTC
>.|TRBV12-3/TRBV12-4|TRBJ2-6|.
CASSLQRPSGANVLTF
TGTGCCAGCAGTTTACAGCGGCCCTCTGGGGCCAACGTCCTGACTTTC
>few|TRBV29-1|TRBJ2-7|TRBD2
CSVEFREGVSYEQYF
TGCAGCGTTGAGTTTCGGGAGGGCGTAAGCTACGAGCAGTACTTC
>.|TRBV12-3/TRBV12-4|TRBJ2-5|.
CASKPDGKTQYF
TGTGCCAGCAAGCCGGACGGGAAGACCCAGTACTTC
>many|TRBV29-1|TRBJ2-2|TRBD2
CSVITSGSSTGELFF
TGCAGCGTTATAACTAGCGGGAGTAGCACCGGGGAGCTGTTTTTT
>many|TRBV20-1|TRBJ2-7|.
CSANSGKTYEQYF
TGCAGTGCGAATAGCGGAAAGACCTACGAGCAGTACTTC
>few|TRBV5-1|TRBJ1-6|TRBD1
CASSLQGQGGSPLHF
TGCGCCAGCAGCTTGCAGGGACAGGGGGGATCACCCCTCCACTTT